The rows below give T cell receptor beta chains drawn from one sample of a study of identical twins' blood T cells. From the 5' RACE reads, TCRdb called clonotypes with MiXCR, one entry per CDR3 protein. The sample holds fewer than 450,000 distinct CDR3 sequences; about 28% are singletons and the top ten take more than 5.5%. Sequencing input: PBMCs. The origin of the receptors is a woman aged 18-49 years in good health. CDR3s leave out the opening cysteine and the closing phenylalanine or tryptophan. Fields, in order: clone size, V gene, J gene, CDR3 protein. Only part of the rows carry a size: once, few, many, or a class if the clone is expanded.

many	TRBV6-1	TRBJ2-2	ASRDTPDTGELF
few	TRBV27	TRBJ1-1	ASSLGRATEAF
few	TRBV7-8	TRBJ1-1	ASSLNQGPTEAF
.	TRBV3-1	TRBJ2-7	ASSQDHTEYSYEQY
.	TRBV5-1	TRBJ1-1	ASPQVLMKTGRTGAF
.	TRBV19	TRBJ2-1	ASTWGGSGEQF
.	TRBV10-3	TRBJ2-1	AISKTGTSDNEQF
few	TRBV29-1	TRBJ1-1	SGRQGRLTEAF
many	TRBV20-1	TRBJ2-7	SAVIAGPYEQY
many	TRBV29-1	TRBJ1-1	SAGTGRNTEAF
.	TRBV3-1	TRBJ1-4	ASSQGHNSEKLF
few	TRBV19	TRBJ1-1	ASRFSGMNTEAF
.	TRBV20-1	TRBJ1-3	SASRGPYSGNTIY
.	TRBV15	TRBJ1-3	ATSSERGSGNTIY
.	TRBV20-1	TRBJ2-3	SADDRVTNTQY
few	TRBV12-3/TRBV12-4	TRBJ1-2	ASTLQGARGYT
few	TRBV10-3	TRBJ2-3	AISQTSPYTDTQY
few	TRBV9	TRBJ2-1	ASSVSSGTYNEQF
.	TRBV29-1	TRBJ1-4	SAGQHFEKLF
.	TRBV29-1	TRBJ2-1	SSTPSGGGYNEQF
.	TRBV7-2	TRBJ2-7	ASSLERAYEQY
.	TRBV2	TRBJ1-2	ASTLTCGYT
few	TRBV7-8	TRBJ2-2	ASSSFSGSGELF
few	TRBV5-6	TRBJ2-6	ASSLSGGNSGANVLT
few	TRBV5-6	TRBJ2-3	ASSRGNTQY
few	TRBV29-1	TRBJ2-7	SAHAPNYEQY
few	TRBV10-2	TRBJ1-3	ASSESSRLIPTSGNTIY
.	TRBV7-9	TRBJ2-5	ASSTSGFQETQY
few	TRBV7-9	TRBJ1-4	ASSRTGRNEKLF
.	TRBV7-2	TRBJ2-2	ASSLREYTGELF
many	TRBV7-9	TRBJ2-3	ASSLLAGYTDTQY
few	TRBV5-1	TRBJ1-2	ASRSDSLANYGYT
.	TRBV20-1	TRBJ2-7	SASDDIGPYEQY
.	TRBV5-1	TRBJ2-7	ASSLGGTGTYEQY
few	TRBV19	TRBJ1-2	ASYRSGGSHPLDGYT
.	TRBV10-3	TRBJ1-1	AISEQGTDTEAF
.	TRBV20-1	TRBJ2-1	SASGSGSVDEQF
many	TRBV5-1	TRBJ2-3	ASRMSRTDTQY
.	TRBV20-1	TRBJ2-5	SALTSGGNVETQY
.	TRBV4-1	TRBJ2-7	ASSQGLFSGGPRRYEQY
.	TRBV28	TRBJ1-1	ASNYRENTEAV
.	TRBV3-1	TRBJ2-7	ASSPRRDRKDEQY
.	TRBV19	TRBJ1-4	ASSILAANEKLF
.	TRBV12-5	TRBJ2-7	ASGFPNSDEQY
many	TRBV6-6	TRBJ2-1	ASSTPLAGPEDEQF
once	TRBV19	TRBJ1-1	ASSTADWTEAF
.	TRBV19	TRBJ1-1	ASSTDRGYTEAF
.	TRBV2	TRBJ1-2	ASRRSAREDYGYT
few	TRBV11-3	TRBJ1-2	ASSFRDADGYT